Below are 18 T cell receptor beta chains sequenced from a single sample in a study of OX40 agonist ivuxolimab in advanced cancers. Libraries were prepared by immunoSEQ multiplex PCR; TCRdb keeps only in-frame clonotypes and omits some of them. Of about 48,000 clones in the sample, about 85% were seen once. The starting material was CD4+ or CD8+ T cells sorted from blood, obtained in a trial of the OX40 agonist ivuxolimab. The source is an adult with an advanced solid tumor such as melanoma, head and neck, liver or kidney cancer.

This chain uses TRBV29-1 with TRBJ2-3, with a weak D call TRBD2 (6 bases). Germline V lookup: CDR1 SQVTM, CDR2 ANQGSEA. Deletions cut 3 bases from V and 2 bases from J, with 12 bases between. This CDR3 contains 14 residues. The chain's CDR3 is CSVDRDSHTDTQYF. For the CDR3, the DNA is TGCAGCGTTGACCGGGACTCCCACACAGATACGCAGTATTTT.

The chain uses TRBV10-1 and TRBJ2-1; 7 nucleotides agree with TRBD2. J was trimmed by 10 bases and V by 0 bases; bases with no gene match: 6. The CDR3 contains 14 residues. Per germline, CDR1 WNHNN and CDR2 SYGVQD (reference sequence). The chain's CDR3 is CASSESWREWEQFF. The CDR3 coding sequence is TGCGCCAGCAGTGAGTCTTGGCGGGAGTGGGAGCAGTTCTTC.

The chain carries TRBV5-1 and TRBJ2-7; D call uncertain. CDR1 and CDR2 (germline): SGHRS, YFSETQ. Trimming took off 4 bases at V and 3 bases at J, with 20 bases between the two ends. The CDR3 totals 16 residues. The CDR3 coding sequence is TGCGCCAGCAGCCCCTCGACTCAGTGGGGAAGCTACGAGCAGTACTTC. This sequence encodes CASSPSTQWGSYEQYF.

This chain links TRBV27 with TRBJ2-3; TRBD2 matches at 7 bases. From germline, CDR1 is MNHEY and CDR2 SMNVEV (reference sequence). With 6 bases clipped from V and 7 bases from J, the junction kept 13 bases outside the gene matches. The CDR3 runs 15 residues. CDR3 region: CASSGGLGPRNTQYF. CDR3 bases: TGTGCCAGCAGCGGCGGACTAGGCCCAAGAAATACGCAGTATTTT.

As for this clone: The junction departs from the called germline gene at one end, perhaps through a read error. The chain recombines TRBV11-2 with TRBJ1-2; D perhaps matches TRBD1 (6 bases). Germline V gene lookup returns CDR1 SGHAT and CDR2 FQNNGV. The CDR3 extends over 14 amino acids. The CDR3 loop reads CASSPSRTERPHPF. The CDR3 DNA sequence: TGTGCCAGCAGCCCCTCACGGACAGAGCGACCTCACCCCTTC.

The rearrangement links TRBV28 to TRBJ1-2; TRBD1 matches 8 bases. Germline V gene lookup returns CDR1 MDHEN and CDR2 SYDVKM. Trimming removed 5 bases from V and 5 bases from J; junction bases left unmatched: 13. This CDR3 is 16 amino acids long. CDR3 residues: CASSLVPGGEDYGYTF. The DNA of the CDR3 is TGTGCCAGCAGTCTCGTTCCAGGGGGCGAGGATTATGGCTACACCTTC.

The V gene is TRBV5-1, the J gene TRBJ2-7; TRBD2 might be the D (7 bases). V dropped 2 bases and J dropped 5 bases, with 11 bases sitting between them. This CDR3 contains 13 residues. Germline assignment: CDR1 SGHRS and CDR2 YFSETQ. Written as DNA, the CDR3 is TGCGCCAGCAGCTTAGGGGGGGCCAACGAGCAGTACTTC. It codes for CASSLGGANEQYF.

In this sample, this clone turned up once. V usage is TRBV5-6 and J usage is TRBJ1-1; a possible D gene is TRBD1 (6 bases). V dropped 3 bases and J dropped 1 base, with 16 bases sitting between them. In germline, CDR1 is SGHDT, CDR2 YYEEEE. This CDR3 is built from 16 residues. Here the CDR3 DNA reads TGTGCCAGCAGCTCCCCAGTGACAGGAAAGAACACTGAAGCTTTCTTT. It specifies CASSSPVTGKNTEAFF.

This clone occurred a few times. CDR3: CAWGQGSSGNQPQHF. In DNA form, the CDR3 reads TGTGCCTGGGGACAGGGGTCGAGCGGCAATCAGCCCCAGCATTTT. The chain recombines TRBV30 with TRBJ1-5, with 9 positions matching TRBD1. Trimming cost V 5 bases and J 2 bases; bases outside gene matches: 7. CDR1 GTSNPN and CDR2 SVGIG come from the germline V gene (reference sequence). The CDR3 covers 15 residues.

This clone was recorded a few times. The gene calls are TRBV2 and TRBJ2-2; the match to TRBD1 covers 9 bases. V gave up 10 bases and J gave up 6 bases; unmatched junction bases: 9. CDR3 length: 14 amino acids. Germline values: CDR1 SNHLY, CDR2 FYNNEI. CDR3 bases: TGTGCCATCCTTACAGGGGGCAGGGCCGGGGAGCTGTTTTTT. Its translation: CAILTGGRAGELFF.

In this sample, this clone turned up a few times. V is TRBV4-2 and J is TRBJ2-3; TRBD2 matches at 7 bases. The germline V gene encodes CDR1 LGHNA and CDR2 YNFKEQ. V was clipped by 0 bases and J by 2 bases; unmatched bases: 11. The CDR3 spans 18 residues. In nucleotides, the CDR3 is TGTGCCAGCAGCCAAGATGGGCCGGGGGGAGGTTACACAGATACGCAGTATTTT. Protein: CASSQDGPGGGYTDTQYF.

This rearrangement joins TRBV5-8 to TRBJ2-7; TRBD2 matches 10 bases. After removal of 1 base from V and 4 bases from J, the junction contained 14 bases not matched to a gene. CDR1 SGHTS and CDR2 YDEGEE come from the germline V gene. The CDR3 has 18 residues. Here the CDR3 DNA reads TGTGCCAGCAGCTTGCGGCCACCAAGCGGGAGGGCCTTGTACGAGCAGTACTTC. It yields the protein CASSLRPPSGRALYEQYF.

The rearrangement uses TRBV12-5 and TRBJ2-5; D assignment may be TRBD1 or TRBD2 (5 bases each). CDR1 is LGHNT, CDR2 FRNRAP, per germline. The CDR3 sequence is 15 residues long. Deletions cut 1 base from V and 7 bases from J, with 16 bases between. The CDR3 is CASGLAWDREGTQYF. In nucleotides, the CDR3 is TGTGCTAGTGGTTTGGCATGGGACCGGGAAGGGACCCAGTACTTC.

This chain uses TRBV29-1 with TRBJ1-5, with a possible D match to TRBD1 (6 bases). CDR3 length: 14 amino acids. V was clipped by 6 bases and J by 0 bases, with 12 bases between them. The germline V gene has CDR1 SQVTM and CDR2 ANQGSEA. The CDR3 here is CSVLQGHSNQPQHF. The DNA of the CDR3 is TGCAGCGTCCTACAGGGCCATAGCAATCAGCCCCAGCATTTT.

This chain uses TRBV25-1 with TRBJ1-2; D may be TRBD1 (5 bases). Germline-derived CDR1 and CDR2 are MGHDK and SYGVNS. This CDR3 is 14 amino acids long. Trimming took off 3 bases at V and 7 bases at J, with 15 bases between the two ends. The CDR3 region has the DNA TGTGCCAGCAGTGATGCAGGGTGGGCAAGTGGCTACACCTTC. The encoded protein is CASSDAGWASGYTF.

V gene TRBV5-1 combines with J gene TRBJ1-4, with 9 bases identical to TRBD1. This CDR3 comprises 15 residues. V shed 0 bases, J shed 10 bases, and the junction held 7 bases outside the gene matches. Germline assignment: CDR1 SGHRS and CDR2 YFSETQ. CDR3 residues: CASSLGDRDSGKLFF. The CDR3, as DNA: TGCGCCAGCAGCTTGGGGGACAGGGACTCCGGAAAACTGTTTTTT.

The rearrangement joins TRBV27 to TRBJ1-2; D is perhaps TRBD1 (6 bases). Germline-derived CDR1 and CDR2 are MNHEY and SMNVEV (reference sequence). V dropped 5 bases and J dropped 8 bases, with 21 bases sitting between them. The CDR3 extends over 15 amino acids. The CDR3 is CASSPGTWGGSGYTF. The CDR3 nucleotides are TGTGCCAGCAGTCCCGGGACATGGGGTGGTTCCGGCTACACCTTC.

This clone was seen a few times. The V and J genes are TRBV6-1 and TRBJ2-7; D remains ambiguous. The CDR3 contains 14 residues. Germline lookup yields CDR1 MNHNS and CDR2 SASEGT. V was trimmed by 5 bases and J by 2 bases, leaving 13 bases between them. CDR3 in amino acids: CASSREAGAYEQYF. As DNA, the CDR3 is TGTGCCAGCAGTAGGGAAGCCGGAGCCTACGAGCAGTACTTC.